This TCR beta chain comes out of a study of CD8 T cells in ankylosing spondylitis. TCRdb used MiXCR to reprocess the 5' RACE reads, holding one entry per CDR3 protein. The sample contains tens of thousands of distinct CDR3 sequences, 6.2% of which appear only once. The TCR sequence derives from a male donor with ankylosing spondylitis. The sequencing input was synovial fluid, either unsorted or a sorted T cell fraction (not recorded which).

CDR3 sequence reads: CASSPSREANTEAFF. As DNA, the CDR3 is TGTGCCAGCTCACCGTCCCGGGAAGCGAACACTGAAGCTTTCTTT. The rearrangement uses TRBV18 and TRBJ1-1; D unclear. This CDR3 comprises 15 residues. Trimming cost V 3 bases and J 1 base, with 12 bases left between them. Per the germline V gene, CDR1 is KGHSH and CDR2 is LQKENI. The full variable domain, with the rest looked up from reference TRBV18 and TRBJ1-1, is NAGVMQNPRHLVRRRGQEARLRCSPMKGHSHVYWYRQLPEEGLKFMVYLQKENIIDESGMPKERFSAEFPKEGPSILRIQQVVRGDSAAYFCASSPSREANTEAFFGQGTRLTVV.